This entry lists 4 T cell receptor beta chains sequenced from one sample in a study of T cells in Graves' hyperthyroidism and ophthalmopathy (dated by TCRdb to between 2018 and 2020). Library preparation employed multiplex PCR. The listed sequencing device is Illumina HiSeq 2000. Amplification of TCR beta CDR3 regions was carried out from RNA transcripts. The TCR CDR3 was subjected to a first round of RT-PCR using the HTBI primer set and the Qiagen OneStep RT-PCR kit. TCRdb reran the public reads through fastp at Q25 and MiXCR, keeping productive beta chains. Each CDR3 protein appears once, grouped with its most common genes and DNA. The sample includes 450,000 to 600,000 distinct CDR3 sequences, with approximately 20% observed a single time. 40% to 50% of the sample comes from the top ten. Specimen: blood. These receptor sequences come from a man in his forties or fifties with Graves' ophthalmopathy.

The sample holds many counts of this clonotype. This rearrangement joins TRBV12-3 or TRBV12-4 to TRBJ2-3; 12 bases line up with TRBD2. CDR3 length: 14 amino acids. The V segment lost 5 bases and the J segment 5 bases; nucleotides outside the gene matches: 2. In DNA, the CDR3 is TGTGCCAGCAGTATGACTAGCGGGGGAGATACGCAGTATTTT. Protein product: CASSMTSGGDTQYF.

This clonotype has ten or more counts. The chain couples TRBV11-3 to TRBJ2-3; 9 bases agree with TRBD2. The V gene's germline CDR1 is SGHNT and CDR2 YENEEA. V lost 5 bases, J lost 0 bases, and 6 bases stayed unmatched. This CDR3 is 16 amino acids long. The CDR3 DNA reads as TGTGCCAGCAGCCGAGCGGGGGGTTCTAGCACAGATACGCAGTATTTT. Translated, it gives CASSRAGGSSTDTQYF.

This clonotype appeared many times. The CDR3 region has the DNA TGTGCCAGCAGCTTGGGGTTTCAAGAGACCCAGTACTTC. Translating gives CASSLGFQETQYF. V gene TRBV13 combines with J gene TRBJ2-5; no firm D call. This CDR3 is 13 amino acids long. V lost 3 bases, J lost 2 bases, and 7 bases lay in between. From germline, CDR1 is PRHDT and CDR2 FYEKMQ (reference sequence). The whole variable domain, filled in from reference TRBV13 and TRBJ2-5, reads AAGVIQSPRHLIKEKRETATLKCYPIPRHDTVYWYQQGPGQDPQFLISFYEKMQSDKGSIPDRFSAQQFSDYHSELNMSSLELGDSALYFCASSLGFQETQYFGPGTRLLVL.

Worth noting for this clonotype: This could be a read error, since a much larger clone is one nucleotide away. This sequence joins TRBV30 and TRBJ1-2, with D unresolved. Germline CDR1 and CDR2: GTSNPN and SVGIG (reference sequence). V gave up 0 bases and J gave up 10 bases, with 18 bases separating them. There are 14 residues in the CDR3. CDR3 region: CAWSVPGPVYSYTF. The CDR3 coding sequence is TGTGCCTGGAGTGTACCGGGTCCGGTGTATTCCTACACCTTC. Full variable domain (missing parts from reference TRBV30 and TRBJ1-2): SQTIHQWPATLVQPVGSPLSLECTVEGTSNPNLYWYRQAAGRGLQLLFYSVGIGQISSEVPQNLSASRPQDRQFILSSKKLLLSDSGFYLCAWSVPGPVYSYTFGSGTRLTVV.